This record looks at one TCR beta chain sequence and its context. This sample is drawn from a study of memory CD4+ T cells and cytomegalovirus serostatus. Study-wide background: Healthy Belgian adult donors included fewer than 10 CMV-positive and some 24 CMV-negative people.

Single viable CD3+CD4+CD8-CD45RO+ cells were sorted as the memory CD4+ T cells. The table came from immunoSEQ multiplex PCR; TCRdb's copy has only in-frame clones and leaves some out. This table holds more than 50,000 clones, roughly three quarters found once. The source is an adult in good health and CMV-seronegative. Specimen: memory CD4+ T cells from blood.

CDR3 sequence: CAWRFKVGEQYF. The CDR3, as DNA: TGTGCCTGGAGGTTTAAGGTGGGCGAGCAGTACTTC. The chain recombines TRBV30 with TRBJ2-7; D uncertain. Germline V gene data show CDR1 as GTSNPN and CDR2 as SVGIG (reference sequence). The germline V and J ends were trimmed by 3 bases and 6 bases, with 12 bases remaining between them. The length of the CDR3 is 12 residues. Drawing the rest from reference TRBV30 and TRBJ2-7, the complete variable domain is SQTIHQWPATLVQPVGSPLSLECTVEGTSNPNLYWYRQAAGRGLQLLFYSVGIGQISSEVPQNLSASRPQDRQFILSSKKLLLSDSGFYLCAWRFKVGEQYFGPGTRLTVT.